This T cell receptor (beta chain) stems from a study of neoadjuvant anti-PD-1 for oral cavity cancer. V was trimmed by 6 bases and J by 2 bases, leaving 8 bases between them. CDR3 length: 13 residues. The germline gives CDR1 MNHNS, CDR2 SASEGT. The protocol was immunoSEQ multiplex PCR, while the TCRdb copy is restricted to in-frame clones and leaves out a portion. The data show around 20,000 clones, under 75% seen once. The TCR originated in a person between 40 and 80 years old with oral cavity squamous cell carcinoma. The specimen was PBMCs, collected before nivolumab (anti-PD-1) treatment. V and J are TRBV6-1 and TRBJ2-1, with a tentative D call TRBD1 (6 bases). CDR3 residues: CASRQGPYNEQFF. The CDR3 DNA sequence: TGTGCCAGCAGACAGGGTCCCTACAATGAGCAGTTCTTC.